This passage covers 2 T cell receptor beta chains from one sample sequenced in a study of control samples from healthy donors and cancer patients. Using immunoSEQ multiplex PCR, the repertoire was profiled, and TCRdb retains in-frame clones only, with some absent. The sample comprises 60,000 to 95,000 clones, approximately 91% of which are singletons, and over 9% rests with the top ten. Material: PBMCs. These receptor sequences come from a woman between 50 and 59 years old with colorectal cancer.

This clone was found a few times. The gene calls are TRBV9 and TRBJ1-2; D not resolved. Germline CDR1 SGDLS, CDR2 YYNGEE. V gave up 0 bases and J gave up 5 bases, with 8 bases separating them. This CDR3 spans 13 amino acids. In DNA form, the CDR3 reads TGTGCCAGCAGCGTAGTGCCCAAGTATGGCTACACCTTC. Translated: CASSVVPKYGYTF.

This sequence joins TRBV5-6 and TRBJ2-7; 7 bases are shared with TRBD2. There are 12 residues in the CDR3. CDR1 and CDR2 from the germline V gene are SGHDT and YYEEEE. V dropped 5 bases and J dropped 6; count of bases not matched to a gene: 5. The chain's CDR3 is CASRRTSGEQYV. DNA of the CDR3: TGTGCCAGCAGGCGGACTAGTGGCGAGCAGTACGTC.